A selection of T cell receptor beta chains follows, all from one sample in a study of T cell responses to AZD1222 COVID-19 vaccine. Libraries were prepared by immunoSEQ multiplex PCR; TCRdb keeps only in-frame clonotypes and omits some of them. The sample holds 90,000 to 100,000 clones, roughly 80% seen once. The specimen comprised peripheral blood, sampled 28 days after the second AZD1222 dose. Every receptor here comes from an adult who received the AZD1222 COVID-19 vaccine. Each CDR3 is given with its conserved first and last residue. The D gene is left open where the match is weak. The size field is filled for only some rows; it gives once, few, many or a size class.

clone_size,v_call,j_call,cdr3_length,d_call,cdr3_nt,cdr3_aa
.,TRBV27,TRBJ1-6,12,.,TGTGCCAGCAGTTTTACGAATTCACCCCTCCACTTT,CASSFTNSPLHF
.,TRBV24-1,TRBJ1-5,19,TRBD1,TGTGCCACCAGTGATTTGTCCTTTGGACAGGGGGCGAGCAATCAGCCCCAGCATTTT,CATSDLSFGQGASNQPQHF
.,TRBV9,TRBJ1-1,14,.,TGTGCCAGCAGCGTAGATGTGGGGGGGACTGAAGCTTTCTTT,CASSVDVGGTEAFF
few,TRBV5-1,TRBJ2-3,13,.,TGCGCCAGCAGCTTGGACAGCACAGATACGCAGTATTTT,CASSLDSTDTQYF
.,TRBV6-5,TRBJ2-7,15,.,TGTGCCAGCAGCGATCTAGAGGGAGTCTCCTACGAGCAGTACTTC,CASSDLEGVSYEQYF
.,TRBV7-6,TRBJ1-4,15,.,TGTGCCAGCAGCCGACAGGACAGACCTAATGAAAAACTGTTTTTT,CASSRQDRPNEKLFF
.,TRBV7-2,TRBJ2-1,14,.,TGTGCCAGCAGCCCAAGGGCCAGGGCGGATGAGCAGTTCTTC,CASSPRARADEQFF
.,TRBV6-2/TRBV6-3,TRBJ2-7,16,.,TGTGCCAGCAGTTACGGTCGGGGGTTCTCGGGTTACGAGCAGTACTTC,CASSYGRGFSGYEQYF
once,TRBV10-3,TRBJ2-2,15,.,TGTGCCATCGGGGAGAGGGAGAGCAGGACCGGGGAGCTGTTTTTT,CAIGERESRTGELFF
.,TRBV11-2,TRBJ2-7,15,TRBD2,TGTGCCAGCAGCGCCCGGACTAGCGGGACCTACGAGCAGTACTTC,CASSARTSGTYEQYF
.,TRBV6-2/TRBV6-3,TRBJ2-7,16,.,TGTGCCAGCAGCCTGACCCCAACTAGTTCGGGGCGCGAGCAGTACTTC,CASSLTPTSSGREQYF
.,TRBV10-3,TRBJ1-1,17,.,TGTGCCATCAGTGAACACGAGGTGGGCATGGTGAACACTGAAGCTTTCTTT,CAISEHEVGMVNTEAFF
.,TRBV6-1,TRBJ1-1,15,.,TGTGCCAGCAGTGAGGGAAGGGACTTGAGTACTGAAGCTTTCTTT,CASSEGRDLSTEAFF
.,TRBV5-1,TRBJ1-3,14,.,TGCGCCAGCAGCTTGGACGGCTCTGGAAACACCATATATTTT,CASSLDGSGNTIYF
few,TRBV5-6,TRBJ2-7,15,.,TGTGCCAGCAGCCCATACCTTTTACAGGGCTACGAGCAGTACTTC,CASSPYLLQGYEQYF
.,TRBV7-3,TRBJ2-1,15,TRBD2,TGTGCCAGCAGCTTTAGCGGGGGCTCCTACAATGAGCAGTTCTTC,CASSFSGGSYNEQFF
.,TRBV29-1,TRBJ1-2,12,.,TGCAGCGTTATGACCAGGCTCTATGGCTACACCTTC,CSVMTRLYGYTF
.,TRBV6-2/TRBV6-3,TRBJ2-6,18,.,TGTGCCAGCAGTTACAGCTATGCTAGGGGTGGTGGGGCCAACGTCCTGACTTTC,CASSYSYARGGGANVLTF